The rows below give T cell receptor beta chains drawn from one sample of a study of T cells in Graves' hyperthyroidism and ophthalmopathy. TCRdb reanalysed the multiplex PCR reads using MiXCR and keeps one entry per CDR3 protein. The repertoire consists of 250,000 or so distinct CDR3 sequences, with approximately 16% occurring once and the leading ten covering under 35%. The sample comprised blood. The source is a woman aged 45-60 years with Graves' hyperthyroidism that later progressed to Graves' ophthalmopathy. The CDR3 runs from the conserved cysteine through the conserved F or W. The D gene is left open where the match is weak. A row's size may be missing; if present it is once, few, many or a size class.

>-|many|TRBJ1-2|TRBV3-1
CASSDRTGLDYGYTF
TGTGCCAGCAGTGATAGGACGGGCTTGGACTATGGCTACACCTTC
>TRBD2|many|TRBJ2-7|TRBV20-1
CSASLGRDYYEQYF
TGCAGTGCTAGTCTTGGCCGGGACTACTACGAGCAGTACTTC
>TRBD1|many|TRBJ2-5|TRBV11-2
CASSLGTGQQETQYF
TGTGCCAGCAGCTTAGGTACGGGACAGCAAGAGACCCAGTACTTC
>-|few|TRBJ1-2|TRBV14
CASSQGGPGQNYGYTF
TGTGCCAGCAGCCAAGGGGGCCCGGGACAAAACTATGGCTACACCTTC
>-|many|TRBJ2-7|TRBV13
CASSLSREQYF
TGTGCCAGCAGCCTTTCCCGCGAGCAGTACTTC
>TRBD1|many|TRBJ1-1|TRBV11-1
CASSFRQGIATEAFF
TGTGCCAGCAGCTTCCGACAGGGGATTGCCACTGAAGCTTTCTTT
>-|many|TRBJ2-5|TRBV27
CASHAVGGETQYF
TGTGCCAGCCACGCGGTAGGAGGGGAGACCCAGTACTTC
>-|-|TRBJ2-2|TRBV20-1
CSAGPPGNKNTGELFF
TGCAGTGCTGGACCCCCGGGTAATAAGAACACCGGGGAGCTGTTTTTT
>-|-|TRBJ1-2|TRBV12-3/TRBV12-4
CASSLGRGNYGYTF
TGTGCCAGCAGTTTGGGGCGGGGAAACTATGGCTACACCTTC
>TRBD2|many|TRBJ2-7|TRBV20-1
CSAPTSGSYEQYF
TGCAGTGCTCCGACTAGCGGGAGCTACGAGCAGTACTTC
>TRBD1|few|TRBJ2-7|TRBV9
CASSGTGTGGYEQYF
TGTGCCAGCAGCGGGACGGGGACAGGGGGTTACGAGCAGTACTTC
>-|many|TRBJ1-5|TRBV27
CASSPRPQQPQHF
TGTGCCAGCAGTCCCCGCCCCCAACAGCCCCAGCATTTT
>TRBD1|-|TRBJ1-1|TRBV20-1
CSAGQGFDTEAFF
TGCAGTGCGGGACAGGGGTTCGACACTGAAGCTTTCTTT